The sequence of this TCR beta chain was determined in a study of T-cell reconstitution after alpha-beta-depleted transplantation in children. In this sample, this clonotype turned up many times. A TCRbeta library incorporating unique molecular identifiers was prepared. MiXCR was run by TCRdb on the PCR reads, yielding one entry per CDR3 protein. The sample consists of 200,000 to 300,000 distinct CDR3 sequences, around 12% of them appearing once. V was clipped by 6 bases and J by 5 bases, with 10 bases between them. Germline V lookup: CDR1 SEHNR, CDR2 FQNEAQ (reference sequence). The CDR3 totals 12 residues.

The TCR sequence derives from a human donor who donated a stem cell graft to a child with acute lymphoblastic leukemia. V is TRBV7-9 and J is TRBJ2-5; no firm D call. The material sequenced was PBMCs from the stem cell graft donor, taken from the stem cell graft. CDR3: CASRWDSETQYF. CDR3 DNA sequence: TGTGCCAGCAGGTGGGATTCGGAGACCCAGTACTTC.